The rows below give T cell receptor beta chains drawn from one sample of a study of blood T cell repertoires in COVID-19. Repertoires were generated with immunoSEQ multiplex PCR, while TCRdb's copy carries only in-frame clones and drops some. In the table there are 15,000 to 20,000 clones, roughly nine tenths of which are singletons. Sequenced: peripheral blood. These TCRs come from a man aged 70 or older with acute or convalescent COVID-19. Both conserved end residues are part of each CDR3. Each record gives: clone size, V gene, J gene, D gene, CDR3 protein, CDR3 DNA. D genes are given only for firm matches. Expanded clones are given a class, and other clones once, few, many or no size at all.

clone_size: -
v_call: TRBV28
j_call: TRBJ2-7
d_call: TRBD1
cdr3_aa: CASSTGTDYEQYF
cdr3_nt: TGTGCCAGCAGCACCGGGACAGACTACGAGCAGTACTTC

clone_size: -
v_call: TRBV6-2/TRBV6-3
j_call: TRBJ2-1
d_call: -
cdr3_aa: CASSSFGGLSSYNEQFF
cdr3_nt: TGTGCCAGCAGCTCCTTTGGAGGGTTAAGCTCCTACAATGAGCAGTTCTTC

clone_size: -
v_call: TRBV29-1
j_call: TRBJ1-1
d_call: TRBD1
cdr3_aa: CSARGSGDTEAFF
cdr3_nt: TGCAGCGCCAGGGGGTCGGGGGACACTGAAGCTTTCTTT

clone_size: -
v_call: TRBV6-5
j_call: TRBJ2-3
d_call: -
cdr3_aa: CASRRRVSDTQYF
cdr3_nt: TGTGCCAGCAGGCGCCGAGTCTCGGATACGCAGTATTTT

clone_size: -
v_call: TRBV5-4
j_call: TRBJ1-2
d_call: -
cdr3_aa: CASSPRTVGDYGYTF
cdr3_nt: TGTGCCAGCAGCCCTAGGACAGTTGGTGACTATGGCTACACCTTC

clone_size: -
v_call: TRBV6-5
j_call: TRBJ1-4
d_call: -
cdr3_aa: CASSLGGLNEKLFF
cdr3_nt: TGTGCCAGCAGCCTGGGGGGGCTTAATGAAAAACTGTTTTTT

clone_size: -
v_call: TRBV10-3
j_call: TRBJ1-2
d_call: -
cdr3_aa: CAIRTVGEIGYTF
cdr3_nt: TGTGCCATCAGAACAGTAGGGGAAATTGGCTACACCTTC

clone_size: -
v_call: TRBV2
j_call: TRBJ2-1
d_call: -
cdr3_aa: CASSLQGQSSYNEQFF
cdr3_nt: TGTGCCAGCAGCTTGCAGGGGCAGAGCTCCTACAATGAGCAGTTCTTC

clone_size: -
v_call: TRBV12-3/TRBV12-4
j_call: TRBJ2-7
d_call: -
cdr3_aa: CASSWDISYEQYF
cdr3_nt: TGTGCCAGCAGTTGGGACATCTCCTACGAGCAGTACTTC

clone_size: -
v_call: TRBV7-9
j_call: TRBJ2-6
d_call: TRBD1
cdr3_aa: CASSRAGQATRPGANVLTF
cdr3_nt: TGTGCCAGCAGCCGGGCCGGACAGGCGACGCGTCCTGGGGCCAACGTCCTGACTTTC

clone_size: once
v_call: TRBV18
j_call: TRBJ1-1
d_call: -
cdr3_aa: CASSEMSRDTEAFF
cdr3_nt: TGTGCCAGCTCAGAAATGTCGAGGGACACTGAAGCTTTCTTT

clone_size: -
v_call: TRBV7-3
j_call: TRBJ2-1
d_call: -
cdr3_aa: CASSPGLNNEQFF
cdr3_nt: TGTGCCAGCAGCCCGGGACTGAACAATGAGCAGTTCTTC

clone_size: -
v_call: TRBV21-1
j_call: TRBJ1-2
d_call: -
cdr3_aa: CASSKRPHSLPYWAGYTF
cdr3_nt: TGTGCCAGCAGCAAACGACCGCACTCTTTACCTTATTGGGCCGGCTACACCTTC

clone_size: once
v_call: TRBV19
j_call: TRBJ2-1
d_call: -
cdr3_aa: CASSSQAGGTLRRSSYNEQFF
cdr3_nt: TGTGCCAGTAGTTCCCAGGCAGGCGGGACTCTTCGACGAAGCTCCTACAATGAGCAGTTCTTC

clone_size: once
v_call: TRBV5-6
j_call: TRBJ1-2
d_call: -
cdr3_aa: CASSLEGHNYGYTF
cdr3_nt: TGTGCCAGCAGCTTGGAGGGACACAACTATGGCTACACCTTC

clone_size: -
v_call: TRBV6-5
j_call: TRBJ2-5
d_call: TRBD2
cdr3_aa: CASSYGSGRALETQYF
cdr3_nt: TGTGCCAGCAGTTACGGTAGCGGGAGGGCCCTGGAGACCCAGTACTTC

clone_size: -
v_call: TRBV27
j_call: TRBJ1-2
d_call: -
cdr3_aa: CASSLKGANYGYTF
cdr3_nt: TGTGCCAGCAGTTTAAAGGGAGCTAACTATGGCTACACCTTC

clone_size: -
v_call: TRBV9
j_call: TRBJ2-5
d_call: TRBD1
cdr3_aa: CASSVGTGGQETQYF
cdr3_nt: TGTGCCAGCAGCGTAGGGACAGGCGGCCAAGAGACCCAGTACTTC

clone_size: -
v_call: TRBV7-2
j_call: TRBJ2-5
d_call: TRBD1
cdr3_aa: CASTFRDRGETQYF
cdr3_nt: TGTGCCAGCACCTTCCGGGACAGGGGAGAGACCCAGTACTTC

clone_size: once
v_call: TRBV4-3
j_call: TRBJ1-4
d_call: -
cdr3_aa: CASSQGPGRGTNEKLFF
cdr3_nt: TGCGCCAGCAGCCAAGGTCCAGGAAGGGGGACTAATGAAAAACTGTTTTTT

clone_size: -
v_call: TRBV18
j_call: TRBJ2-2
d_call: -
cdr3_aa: CASSRTQSGAGELFF
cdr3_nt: TGTGCCAGCTCACGAACTCAGTCGGGGGCCGGGGAGCTGTTTTTT

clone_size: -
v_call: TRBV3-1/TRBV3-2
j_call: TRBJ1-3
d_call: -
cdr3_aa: CASSLNPGNTIYF
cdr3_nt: TGTGCCAGCAGCCTAAATCCTGGAAACACCATATATTTT

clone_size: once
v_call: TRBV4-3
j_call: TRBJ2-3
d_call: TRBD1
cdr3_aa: CASSQDKTGAGDTQYF
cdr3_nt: TGCGCCAGCAGCCAAGATAAAACAGGGGCGGGAGATACGCAGTATTTT

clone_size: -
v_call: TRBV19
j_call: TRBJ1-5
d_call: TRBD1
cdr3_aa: CASKTGSQPQHF
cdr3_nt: TGTGCCAGCAAGACAGGGTCCCAGCCCCAGCATTTT

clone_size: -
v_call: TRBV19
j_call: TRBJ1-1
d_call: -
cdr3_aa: CASTTTANTEAFF
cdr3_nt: TGTGCCAGCACCACCACAGCGAACACTGAAGCTTTCTTT

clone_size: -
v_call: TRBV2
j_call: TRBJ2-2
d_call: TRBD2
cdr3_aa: CASSVGLAGGSGELFF
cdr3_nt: TGTGCCAGCAGTGTAGGGCTAGCGGGAGGTAGCGGGGAGCTGTTTTTT

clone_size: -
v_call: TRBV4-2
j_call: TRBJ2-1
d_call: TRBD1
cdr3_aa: CASSQRSGTELMGEQFF
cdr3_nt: TGTGCCAGCAGCCAAAGGTCCGGGACAGAACTCATGGGTGAGCAGTTCTTC

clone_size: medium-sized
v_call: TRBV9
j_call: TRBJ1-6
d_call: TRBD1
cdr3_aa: CASSVAGAGGRNSPLHF
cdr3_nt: TGTGCCAGCAGCGTAGCTGGAGCAGGGGGAAGGAATTCACCCCTCCACTTT

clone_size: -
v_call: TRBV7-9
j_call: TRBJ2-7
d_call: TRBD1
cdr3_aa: CASSDGTGWAREQYF
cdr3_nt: TGTGCCAGCAGCGACGGGACAGGGTGGGCCCGGGAGCAGTACTTC

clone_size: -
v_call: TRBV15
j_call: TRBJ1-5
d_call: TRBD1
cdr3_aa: CATSSGTGANQPQHF
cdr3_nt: TGTGCCACCAGCAGCGGGACAGGGGCGAATCAGCCCCAGCATTTT

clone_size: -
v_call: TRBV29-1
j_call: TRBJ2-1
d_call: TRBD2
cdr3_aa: CSEAGTSGSNNEQFF
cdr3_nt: TGCAGCGAAGCCGGGACTAGCGGGAGTAACAATGAGCAGTTCTTC

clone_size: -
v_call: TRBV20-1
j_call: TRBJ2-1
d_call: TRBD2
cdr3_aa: CSASSPSATRLANEQFF
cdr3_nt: TGCAGTGCTAGTAGTCCCTCAGCCACCAGACTAGCTAATGAGCAGTTCTTC

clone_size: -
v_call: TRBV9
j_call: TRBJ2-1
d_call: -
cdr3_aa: CASSVNPAAEQFF
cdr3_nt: TGTGCCAGCAGCGTCAATCCGGCGGCTGAGCAGTTCTTC

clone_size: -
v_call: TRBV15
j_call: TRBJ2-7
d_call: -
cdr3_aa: CATSIDRVYEQYF
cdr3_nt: TGTGCCACCAGTATCGACAGAGTATACGAGCAGTACTTC

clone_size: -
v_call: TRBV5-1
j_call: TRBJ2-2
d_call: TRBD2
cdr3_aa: CASVVDSGGTGELFF
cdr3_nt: TGCGCCAGCGTCGTAGACAGCGGGGGGACCGGGGAGCTGTTTTTT